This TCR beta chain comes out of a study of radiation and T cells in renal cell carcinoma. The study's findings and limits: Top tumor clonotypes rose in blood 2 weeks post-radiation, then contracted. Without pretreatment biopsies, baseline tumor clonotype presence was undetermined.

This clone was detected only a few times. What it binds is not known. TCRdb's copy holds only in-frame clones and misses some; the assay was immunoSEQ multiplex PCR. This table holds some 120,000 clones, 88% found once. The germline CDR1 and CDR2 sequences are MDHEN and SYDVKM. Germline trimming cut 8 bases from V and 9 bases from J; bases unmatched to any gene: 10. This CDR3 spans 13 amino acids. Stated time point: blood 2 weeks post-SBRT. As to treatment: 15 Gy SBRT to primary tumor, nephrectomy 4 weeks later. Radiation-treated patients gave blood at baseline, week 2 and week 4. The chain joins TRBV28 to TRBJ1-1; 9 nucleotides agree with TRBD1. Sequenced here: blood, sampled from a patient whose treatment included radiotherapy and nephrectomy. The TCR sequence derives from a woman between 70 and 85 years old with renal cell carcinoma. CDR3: CASGYGGTGQAFF. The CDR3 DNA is TGTGCCAGCGGGTACGGGGGGACAGGGCAAGCTTTCTTT.